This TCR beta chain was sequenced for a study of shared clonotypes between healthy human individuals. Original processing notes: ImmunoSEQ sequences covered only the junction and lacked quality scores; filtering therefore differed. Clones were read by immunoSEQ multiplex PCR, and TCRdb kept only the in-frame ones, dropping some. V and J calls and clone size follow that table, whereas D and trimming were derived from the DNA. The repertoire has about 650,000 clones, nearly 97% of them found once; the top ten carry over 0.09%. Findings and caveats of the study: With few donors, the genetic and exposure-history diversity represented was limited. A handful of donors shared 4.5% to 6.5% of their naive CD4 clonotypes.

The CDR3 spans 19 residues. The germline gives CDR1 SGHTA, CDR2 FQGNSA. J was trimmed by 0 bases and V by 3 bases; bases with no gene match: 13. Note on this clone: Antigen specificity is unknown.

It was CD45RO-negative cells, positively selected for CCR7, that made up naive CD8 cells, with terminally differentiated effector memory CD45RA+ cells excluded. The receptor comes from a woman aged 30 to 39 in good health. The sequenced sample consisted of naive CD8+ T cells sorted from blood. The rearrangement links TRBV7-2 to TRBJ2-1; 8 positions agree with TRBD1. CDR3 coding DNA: TGTGCCAGCAGCTTGGACAGGGTTGGCGGGCGTCCCTCCTACAATGAGCAGTTCTTC. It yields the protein CASSLDRVGGRPSYNEQFF.